The 18 T cell receptor beta chains below all came from one sample that was sequenced in a study of blood T cell repertoires in COVID-19. Libraries were prepared by immunoSEQ multiplex PCR; TCRdb keeps only in-frame clonotypes and omits some of them. The table records some 100,000 clones, 75% to 85% of them present only once. The sequenced sample consisted of peripheral blood. The origin of the receptors is an elderly woman with active or convalescent COVID-19.

This chain joins TRBV24-1 and TRBJ2-3; 10 bases agree with TRBD2. Germline lookup yields CDR1 KGHDR and CDR2 SFDVKD. The CDR3 length is 15 residues. V shed 4 bases, J shed 5 bases, and the junction held 5 bases outside the gene matches. CDR3 loop: CATSDSGRARDTQYF. In DNA form, the CDR3 reads TGTGCCACCAGTGACAGCGGGAGGGCAAGAGATACGCAGTATTTT.

V usage is TRBV6-5 and J usage is TRBJ2-7; D gene ambiguous. Trimming pared 6 bases from V and 0 bases from J, leaving 15 bases between. Germline V lookup: CDR1 MNHEY, CDR2 SVGAGI. CDR3 length: 15 residues. The CDR3 loop is CASRAEGTSSYEQYF. CDR3 bases: TGTGCCAGCAGGGCGGAAGGAACCAGCTCCTACGAGCAGTACTTC.

This sequence joins TRBV24-1 and TRBJ1-3; weak D call: TRBD1 (6 bases). This CDR3 comprises 13 residues. V was shortened by 9 bases and J by 2 bases, with 10 bases between the two germline ends. In germline, CDR1 is KGHDR, CDR2 SFDVKD. The CDR3 DNA follows: TGTGCCACCGAAGCAGGGGCTGGAAACACCATATATTTT. It translates to CATEAGAGNTIYF.

This clone is a singleton in its sample. This chain links TRBV4-1 with TRBJ2-5; 7 positions agree with TRBD2. Germline V gene data show CDR1 as MGHRA and CDR2 as YSYEKL. The CDR3 has 14 residues. The V gene end was trimmed by 0 bases and the J gene end by 9 bases; junction bases not matched to a gene: 7. The CDR3 coding sequence is TGCGCCAGCAGCCAAGACGGGGAGGGTAGGGCCCAGTACTTC. Encoded protein: CASSQDGEGRAQYF.

The genes are TRBV7-9 and TRBJ1-4, with D hard to call. Per the germline V gene, CDR1 is SEHNR and CDR2 is FQNEAQ (reference sequence). The CDR3 is 14 amino acids. With 1 base removed from V and 7 bases from J, the gap between germline ends came to 10 bases. In nucleotides, the CDR3 is TGTGCCAGCAGCTTAGGAGGCGGCGGTGAAAAACTGTTTTTT. This encodes CASSLGGGGEKLFF.

V is TRBV10-3 and J is TRBJ1-5; TRBD1 agrees at 7 bases. In germline, CDR1 is ENHRY, CDR2 SYGVKD. The trim removed 10 bases at V and 3 bases at J, leaving 9 bases unmatched. The CDR3 totals 14 residues. The DNA for the CDR3 is TGTGCCACTACCGGGACAGTCACCAATCAGCCCCAGCATTTT. Translated, it gives CATTGTVTNQPQHF.

CDR3 bases: TGTGCCAGCAGCCAAGACCAAGCGGGGTACGAGCAGTACTTC. Protein sequence: CASSQDQAGYEQYF. J is TRBJ2-7 and V is TRBV4-2, with 7 bases fitting TRBD2. CDR3 length: 14 amino acids. Germline CDR1 and CDR2: LGHNA and YNFKEQ. V shed 0 bases, J shed 4 bases, and the junction held 3 bases outside the gene matches.

A few counts support this clone. The chain has TRBV7-9 and TRBJ1-4, with 9 bases identical to TRBD1. Germline-derived CDR1 and CDR2 are SEHNR and FQNEAQ (reference sequence). CDR3 length: 15 residues. V dropped 1 base and J dropped 7; count of bases not matched to a gene: 4. In DNA, the CDR3 is TGTGCCAGCAGCTTAGGAGGACAGGGGAGTGAAAAACTGTTTTTT. Its protein is CASSLGGQGSEKLFF.

The chain carries TRBV4-2 and TRBJ2-1; the match to TRBD2 covers 13 bases. Germline CDR1 is LGHNA and CDR2 is YNFKEQ. This CDR3 contains 17 residues. The V gene end was trimmed by 6 bases and the J gene end by 4 bases; junction bases not matched to a gene: 9. As DNA, the CDR3 is TGTGCCAGCAGTCTCGGACTAGCGGGAGAAGAATACAATGAGCAGTTCTTC. It translates to CASSLGLAGEEYNEQFF.

V gene TRBV6-4 combines with J gene TRBJ2-3; D gene unclear. This CDR3 comprises 12 residues. Germline CDR1 and CDR2: MRHNA and SNTAGT. Trimming took off 1 base at V and 4 bases at J, with 3 bases between the two ends. This chain's CDR3 is CASSDLADTQYF. DNA of the CDR3: TGTGCCAGCAGTGACTTAGCAGATACGCAGTATTTT.

The CDR3 bases are TGTGCCAGCAGCTGGAGACCCTCAGGGGGCACAGATACGCAGTATTTT. Encoded protein: CASSWRPSGGTDTQYF. The V call is TRBV7-9, the J call TRBJ2-3; tentatively, D is TRBD1 (6 bases). In germline, CDR1 is SEHNR, CDR2 FQNEAQ (reference sequence). CDR3 length: 16 amino acids. Trimming took off 4 bases at V and 1 base at J, with 15 bases between the two ends.

V is TRBV4-2 and J is TRBJ2-5, with a tentative D call TRBD2 (5 bases). Per germline, CDR1 LGHNA and CDR2 YNFKEQ. The CDR3 is 16 residues long. Trimming cost V 1 base and J 1 base, with 13 bases left between them. CDR3 loop: CASSQGAGLAQETQYF. In nucleotides, the CDR3 is TGTGCCAGCAGCCAAGGGGCTGGACTCGCCCAAGAGACCCAGTACTTC.

The rearrangement uses TRBV29-1 and TRBJ2-1, with 9 bases identical to TRBD2. The germline V gene has CDR1 SQVTM and CDR2 ANQGSEA. Trimming at V came to 2 bases and at J to 6 bases, leaving 14 bases not matched to a gene. The CDR3 length is 17 residues. In nucleotides, the CDR3 is TGCAGCGTTGAACGACTAGCGGCAATCGAACCCCGCAATGAGCAGTTCTTC. Amino acid sequence: CSVERLAAIEPRNEQFF.

This chain joins TRBV5-1 and TRBJ1-2; TRBD1 aligns across 8 bases. The germline V gene encodes CDR1 SGHRS and CDR2 YFSETQ. The CDR3 is 13 amino acids. Trimming took 4 bases from V and 8 from J; bases not matched to a gene: 7. The CDR3 is CASSLGQGGGYTF. CDR3 coding DNA: TGCGCCAGCAGCCTAGGACAGGGTGGGGGCTACACCTTC.

J is TRBJ2-5 and V is TRBV5-4; TRBD1 aligns across 11 bases. With 5 bases clipped from V and 4 bases from J, the junction kept 4 bases outside the gene matches. This CDR3 contains 14 residues. CDR1 and CDR2 from the germline V gene are SGHNT and YYREEE (reference sequence). Here the CDR3 reads CASSRTGGSETQYF. For the CDR3, the DNA is TGTGCCAGCAGTAGGACAGGGGGCTCAGAGACCCAGTACTTC.

This chain connects TRBV6-5 to TRBJ2-1; tentatively, D is TRBD2 (6 bases). The V and J ends lost 4 bases and 2 bases respectively, with 15 bases between them. There are 16 residues in the CDR3. Germline V CDR1 and CDR2: MNHEY, SVGAGI. CDR3 in DNA: TGTGCCAGCAGTTCGACCCTGGGAGGTGCCTACAATGAGCAGTTCTTC. Translated: CASSSTLGGAYNEQFF.

The rearrangement joins TRBV9 to TRBJ1-4; D call uncertain. V was pared by 4 bases and J by 5 bases, with 15 bases between. The CDR3 is 15 amino acids. Germline V CDR1 and CDR2: SGDLS, YYNGEE. The CDR3 reads CASSIPPVVNEKLFF. The CDR3 DNA follows: TGTGCCAGCAGCATACCCCCGGTCGTGAATGAAAAACTGTTTTTT. Filled out from reference TRBV9 and TRBJ1-4, the complete variable domain reads DSGVTQTPKHLITATGQRVTLRCSPRSGDLSVYWYQQSLDQGLQFLIQYYNGEERAKGNILERFSAQQFPDLHSELNLSSLELGDSALYFCASSIPPVVNEKLFFGSGTQLSVL.

The chain recombines TRBV19 with TRBJ1-5; 8 bases are a match to TRBD1. The CDR3 length is 15 residues. The V gene end was trimmed by 3 bases and the J gene end by 6 bases; junction bases not matched to a gene: 7. CDR1 is LNHDA and CDR2 is SQIVND in the germline V gene (reference sequence). The CDR3: CASSIRTGQSQPQHF. The CDR3, as DNA: TGTGCCAGTAGTATTCGGACAGGGCAATCTCAGCCCCAGCATTTT.